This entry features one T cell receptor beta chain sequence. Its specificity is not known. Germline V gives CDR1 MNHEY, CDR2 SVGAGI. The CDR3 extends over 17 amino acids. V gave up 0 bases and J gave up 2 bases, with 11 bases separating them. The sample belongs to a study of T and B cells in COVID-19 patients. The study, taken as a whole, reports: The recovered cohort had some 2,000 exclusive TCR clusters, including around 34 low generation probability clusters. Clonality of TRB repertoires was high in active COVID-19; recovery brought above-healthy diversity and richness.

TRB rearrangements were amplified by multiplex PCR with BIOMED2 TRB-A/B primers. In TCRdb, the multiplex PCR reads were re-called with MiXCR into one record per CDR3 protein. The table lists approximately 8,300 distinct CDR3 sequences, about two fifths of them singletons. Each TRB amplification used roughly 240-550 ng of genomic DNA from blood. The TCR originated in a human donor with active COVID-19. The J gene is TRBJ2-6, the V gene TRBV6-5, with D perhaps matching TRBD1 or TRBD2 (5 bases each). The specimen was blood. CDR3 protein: CASSYSRGGAGANVLTF. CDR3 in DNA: TGTGCCAGCAGTTACTCACGTGGGGGTGCTGGGGCCAACGTCCTGACTTTC.